These T cell receptor beta chains were read from a single sample in a study of T-cell reconstitution after alpha-beta-depleted transplantation in children. One entry per CDR3 protein, called by TCRdb with MiXCR from the PCR reads. The table records a few hundred thousand distinct CDR3 sequences, approximately 16% of them present only once. Sequencing used PBMCs from the stem cell graft donor, obtained from the stem cell graft. The receptors stem from a human donor who donated a stem cell graft to a child with acute lymphoblastic leukemia. Each CDR3 is given with its conserved first and last residue. Each record gives: V gene, D gene, CDR3 length, J gene, CDR3 protein. D genes are given only for firm matches.

v_call: TRBV28
d_call: -
cdr3_length: 16
j_call: TRBJ2-3
cdr3_aa: CASSLSPGSTPDTQYF

v_call: TRBV27
d_call: TRBD2
cdr3_length: 17
j_call: TRBJ2-5
cdr3_aa: CASSPGLAGGPSETQYF

v_call: TRBV5-1
d_call: TRBD1
cdr3_length: 16
j_call: TRBJ2-3
cdr3_aa: CASSPGQGEVTDTQYF

v_call: TRBV7-9
d_call: TRBD2
cdr3_length: 17
j_call: TRBJ2-5
cdr3_aa: CASSLGYGLASQETQYF

v_call: TRBV29-1
d_call: -
cdr3_length: 12
j_call: TRBJ2-5
cdr3_aa: CSVQDLQETQYF

v_call: TRBV4-1
d_call: -
cdr3_length: 17
j_call: TRBJ1-4
cdr3_aa: CASSQPLRGAENEKLFF

v_call: TRBV19
d_call: -
cdr3_length: 14
j_call: TRBJ2-1
cdr3_aa: CASIPRGPYNEQFF

v_call: TRBV6-2/TRBV6-3
d_call: -
cdr3_length: 14
j_call: TRBJ2-5
cdr3_aa: CASSYSAYQETQYF

v_call: TRBV5-1
d_call: -
cdr3_length: 16
j_call: TRBJ2-2
cdr3_aa: CASSLDSVKNTGELFF

v_call: TRBV11-2
d_call: TRBD2
cdr3_length: 16
j_call: TRBJ2-7
cdr3_aa: CASSSEPGLVSNEQYF

v_call: TRBV5-1
d_call: TRBD1
cdr3_length: 14
j_call: TRBJ2-7
cdr3_aa: CASSQTGGSYEQYF

v_call: TRBV5-6
d_call: TRBD2
cdr3_length: 13
j_call: TRBJ2-1
cdr3_aa: CASSLGAGDEQFF

v_call: TRBV15
d_call: -
cdr3_length: 16
j_call: TRBJ2-5
cdr3_aa: CATSRDGETGKLYQYF

v_call: TRBV19
d_call: -
cdr3_length: 14
j_call: TRBJ1-1
cdr3_aa: CASSIDWTDTEAFF

v_call: TRBV20-1
d_call: TRBD1
cdr3_length: 14
j_call: TRBJ2-7
cdr3_aa: CSASNRGLSYEQYF

v_call: TRBV7-3
d_call: -
cdr3_length: 17
j_call: TRBJ2-3
cdr3_aa: CASSLKGRLRGTDTQYF

v_call: TRBV9
d_call: -
cdr3_length: 13
j_call: TRBJ1-6
cdr3_aa: CASTPGGGSPLHF

v_call: TRBV9
d_call: TRBD2
cdr3_length: 17
j_call: TRBJ2-1
cdr3_aa: CASSARGGLSSYNEQFF

v_call: TRBV12-3/TRBV12-4
d_call: TRBD1
cdr3_length: 16
j_call: TRBJ2-1
cdr3_aa: CASIDTGTESYNEQFF

v_call: TRBV29-1
d_call: TRBD2
cdr3_length: 14
j_call: TRBJ2-1
cdr3_aa: CSVDPSGVNNEQFF

v_call: TRBV7-3
d_call: TRBD1
cdr3_length: 13
j_call: TRBJ2-5
cdr3_aa: CASSWDSQETQYF

v_call: TRBV29-1
d_call: TRBD2
cdr3_length: 13
j_call: TRBJ2-7
cdr3_aa: CSVEVKAGVEQYF

v_call: TRBV15
d_call: TRBD2
cdr3_length: 19
j_call: TRBJ2-4
cdr3_aa: CATSPRPAGGSGGKNIQYF

v_call: TRBV6-5
d_call: -
cdr3_length: 12
j_call: TRBJ1-2
cdr3_aa: CASSYNSGAYTF

v_call: TRBV5-5
d_call: -
cdr3_length: 15
j_call: TRBJ2-1
cdr3_aa: CASSHTGTANNEQFF

v_call: TRBV13
d_call: -
cdr3_length: 13
j_call: TRBJ2-1
cdr3_aa: CASSRTRLGEQFF

v_call: TRBV5-1
d_call: TRBD2
cdr3_length: 17
j_call: TRBJ2-7
cdr3_aa: CASSWGGVLAETYEQYF

v_call: TRBV27
d_call: -
cdr3_length: 12
j_call: TRBJ2-1
cdr3_aa: CATSGRGGEQFF

v_call: TRBV6-2/TRBV6-3
d_call: -
cdr3_length: 15
j_call: TRBJ1-3
cdr3_aa: CASSSTGVSGNTIYF

v_call: TRBV7-9
d_call: -
cdr3_length: 14
j_call: TRBJ2-7
cdr3_aa: CASSSHRTPYEQYF

v_call: TRBV12-3/TRBV12-4
d_call: -
cdr3_length: 12
j_call: TRBJ2-5
cdr3_aa: CASTTNEETQYF

v_call: TRBV3-1
d_call: TRBD1
cdr3_length: 17
j_call: TRBJ1-5
cdr3_aa: CASSQEQGAPSNQPQHF

v_call: TRBV7-3
d_call: -
cdr3_length: 14
j_call: TRBJ1-2
cdr3_aa: CASSYRIAWYGYTF

v_call: TRBV5-4
d_call: -
cdr3_length: 13
j_call: TRBJ2-3
cdr3_aa: CASSISNTDTQYF

v_call: TRBV11-2
d_call: TRBD2
cdr3_length: 18
j_call: TRBJ2-6
cdr3_aa: CASSPRLATSSGANVLTF

v_call: TRBV5-1
d_call: TRBD2
cdr3_length: 16
j_call: TRBJ2-3
cdr3_aa: CASSFWVAGGPDTQYF

v_call: TRBV20-1
d_call: -
cdr3_length: 15
j_call: TRBJ2-2
cdr3_aa: CSARDEFGNTGELFF

v_call: TRBV25-1
d_call: -
cdr3_length: 15
j_call: TRBJ1-1
cdr3_aa: CASSEGRGMNTEAFF

v_call: TRBV29-1
d_call: -
cdr3_length: 11
j_call: TRBJ1-1
cdr3_aa: CSVVSGSEAFF

v_call: TRBV4-1
d_call: -
cdr3_length: 18
j_call: TRBJ1-5
cdr3_aa: CASSQEGHRIATNQPQHF

v_call: TRBV2
d_call: -
cdr3_length: 13
j_call: TRBJ1-2
cdr3_aa: CASREDSFYGYTF

v_call: TRBV20-1
d_call: TRBD1
cdr3_length: 17
j_call: TRBJ1-1
cdr3_aa: CSAREYGRGQVNTEAFF

v_call: TRBV7-8
d_call: -
cdr3_length: 16
j_call: TRBJ1-2
cdr3_aa: CASSLEHLLQGWGYTF

v_call: TRBV24-1
d_call: -
cdr3_length: 12
j_call: TRBJ2-1
cdr3_aa: CATSDLTDEQFF

v_call: TRBV7-3
d_call: TRBD2
cdr3_length: 15
j_call: TRBJ2-3
cdr3_aa: CASSKGLAYTDTQYF

v_call: TRBV12-3/TRBV12-4
d_call: TRBD2
cdr3_length: 14
j_call: TRBJ2-7
cdr3_aa: CASSLLGLAIEQYF

v_call: TRBV7-6
d_call: -
cdr3_length: 22
j_call: TRBJ1-4
cdr3_aa: CASSLGYEGGDPNPQTNEKLFF